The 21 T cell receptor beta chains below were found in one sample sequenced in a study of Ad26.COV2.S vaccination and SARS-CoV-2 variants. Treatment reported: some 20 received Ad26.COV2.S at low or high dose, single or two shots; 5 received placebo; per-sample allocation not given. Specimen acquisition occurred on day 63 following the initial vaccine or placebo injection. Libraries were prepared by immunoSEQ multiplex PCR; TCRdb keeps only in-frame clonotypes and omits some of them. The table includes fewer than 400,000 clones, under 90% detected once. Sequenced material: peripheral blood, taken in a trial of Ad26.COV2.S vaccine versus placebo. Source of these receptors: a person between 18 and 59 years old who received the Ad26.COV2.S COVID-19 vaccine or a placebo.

This chain's CDR3 is CAISEWARENTEAFF. CDR3 nucleotide sequence: TGTGCCATCAGTGAGTGGGCCAGGGAGAACACTGAAGCTTTCTTT. The chain is built from TRBV10-3 and TRBJ1-1, with a weak D call TRBD1 (5 bases). The CDR3 length is 15 residues. Per germline, CDR1 ENHRY and CDR2 SYGVKD. V gave up 1 base and J gave up 1 base, with 10 bases separating them.

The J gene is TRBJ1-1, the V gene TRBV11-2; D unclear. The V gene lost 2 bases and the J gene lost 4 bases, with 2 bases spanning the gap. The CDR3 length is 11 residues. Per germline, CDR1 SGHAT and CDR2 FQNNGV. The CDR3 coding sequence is TGTGCCAGCAGCTTAAGCACTGAAGCTTTCTTT. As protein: CASSLSTEAFF.

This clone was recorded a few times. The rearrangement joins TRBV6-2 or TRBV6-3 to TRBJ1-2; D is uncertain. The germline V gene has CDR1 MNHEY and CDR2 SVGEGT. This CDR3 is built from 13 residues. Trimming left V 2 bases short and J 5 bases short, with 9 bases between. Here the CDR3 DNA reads TGTGCCAGCAGTTACGAACTTTTTTATGGCTACACCTTC. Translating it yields CASSYELFYGYTF.

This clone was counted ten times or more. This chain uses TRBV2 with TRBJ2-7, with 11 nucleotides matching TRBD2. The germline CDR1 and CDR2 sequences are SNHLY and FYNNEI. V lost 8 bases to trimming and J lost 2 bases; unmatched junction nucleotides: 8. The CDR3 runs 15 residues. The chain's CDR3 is CASRLLAGAPYEQYV. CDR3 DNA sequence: TGTGCCAGCCGGCTACTAGCGGGAGCCCCCTACGAGCAGTACGTC.

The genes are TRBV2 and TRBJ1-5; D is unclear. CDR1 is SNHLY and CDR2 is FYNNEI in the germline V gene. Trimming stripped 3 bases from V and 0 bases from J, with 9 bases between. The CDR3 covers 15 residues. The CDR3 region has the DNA TGTGCCAGCAGTGACAGGAGCCATAGCAATCAGCCCCAGCATTTT. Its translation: CASSDRSHSNQPQHF.

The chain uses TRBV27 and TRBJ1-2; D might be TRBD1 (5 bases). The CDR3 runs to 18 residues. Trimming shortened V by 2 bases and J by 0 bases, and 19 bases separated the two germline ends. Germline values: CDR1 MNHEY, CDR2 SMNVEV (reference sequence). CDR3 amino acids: CASSLVPSMQGANYGYTF. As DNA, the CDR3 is TGTGCCAGCAGTTTAGTCCCCTCAATGCAGGGAGCTAACTATGGCTACACCTTC.

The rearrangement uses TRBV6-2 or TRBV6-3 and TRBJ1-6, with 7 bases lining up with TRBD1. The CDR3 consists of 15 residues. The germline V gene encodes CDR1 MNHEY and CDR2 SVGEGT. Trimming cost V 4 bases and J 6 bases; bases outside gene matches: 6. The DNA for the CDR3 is TGTGCCAGCAGTTTAGTGGGACAGTCTAATTCACCCCTCCACTTT. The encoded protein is CASSLVGQSNSPLHF.

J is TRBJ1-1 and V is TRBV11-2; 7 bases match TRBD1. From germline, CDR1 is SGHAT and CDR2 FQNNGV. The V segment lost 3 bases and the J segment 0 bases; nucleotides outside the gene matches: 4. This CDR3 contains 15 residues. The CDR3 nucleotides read TGTGCCAGCAGCTTGACAGGGTTTTTGAACACTGAAGCTTTCTTT. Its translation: CASSLTGFLNTEAFF.

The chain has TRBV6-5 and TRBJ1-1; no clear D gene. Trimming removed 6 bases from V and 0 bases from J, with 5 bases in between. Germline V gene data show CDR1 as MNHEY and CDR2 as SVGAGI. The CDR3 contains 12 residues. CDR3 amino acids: CASSIVNTEAFF. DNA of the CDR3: TGTGCCAGCAGCATAGTGAACACTGAAGCTTTCTTT.

In DNA form, the CDR3 reads TGTGCCAGTACCTCATGGGGGACAGGGAACACTGAAGCTTTCTTT. It codes for CASTSWGTGNTEAFF. This rearrangement joins TRBV19 to TRBJ1-1; 8 nucleotides agree with TRBD1. There are 15 residues in the CDR3. In germline, CDR1 is LNHDA, CDR2 SQIVND (reference sequence). V dropped 7 bases and J dropped 1; count of bases not matched to a gene: 8.

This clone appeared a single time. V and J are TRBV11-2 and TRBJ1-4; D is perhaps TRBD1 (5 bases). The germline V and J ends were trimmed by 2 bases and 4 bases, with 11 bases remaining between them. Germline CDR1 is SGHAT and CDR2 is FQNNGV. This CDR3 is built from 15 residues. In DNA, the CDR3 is TGTGCCAGCAGCTTACCAGGGCTGGGTAATGAAAAACTGTTTTTT. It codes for CASSLPGLGNEKLFF.

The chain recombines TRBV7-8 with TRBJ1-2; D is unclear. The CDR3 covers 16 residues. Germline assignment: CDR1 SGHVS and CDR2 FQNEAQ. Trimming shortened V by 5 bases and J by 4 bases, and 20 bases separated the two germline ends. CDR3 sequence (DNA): TGTGCCAGCAGCCGCGAATTTGGACTCTCATCCTATGGCTACACCTTC. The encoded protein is CASSREFGLSSYGYTF.

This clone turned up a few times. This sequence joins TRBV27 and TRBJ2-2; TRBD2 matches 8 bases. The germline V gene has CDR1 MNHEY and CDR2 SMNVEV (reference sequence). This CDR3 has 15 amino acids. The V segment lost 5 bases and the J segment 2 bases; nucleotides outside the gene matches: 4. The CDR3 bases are TGTGCCAGCAGTCCACTAGCGGAAAACACCGGGGAGCTGTTTTTT. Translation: CASSPLAENTGELFF.

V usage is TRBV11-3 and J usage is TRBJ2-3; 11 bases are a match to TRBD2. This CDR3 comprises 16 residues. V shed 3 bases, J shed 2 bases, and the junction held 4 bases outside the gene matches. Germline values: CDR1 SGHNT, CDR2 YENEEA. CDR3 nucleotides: TGTGCCAGCAGCTTTAATAGCGGGAGGGCCACAGATACGCAGTATTTT. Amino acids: CASSFNSGRATDTQYF.

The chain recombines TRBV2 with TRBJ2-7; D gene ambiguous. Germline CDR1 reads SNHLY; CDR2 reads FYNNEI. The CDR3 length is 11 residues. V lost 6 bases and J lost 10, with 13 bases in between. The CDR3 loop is CASRYLTSQYF. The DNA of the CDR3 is TGTGCCAGCAGGTACCTCACTTCCCAGTACTTC.

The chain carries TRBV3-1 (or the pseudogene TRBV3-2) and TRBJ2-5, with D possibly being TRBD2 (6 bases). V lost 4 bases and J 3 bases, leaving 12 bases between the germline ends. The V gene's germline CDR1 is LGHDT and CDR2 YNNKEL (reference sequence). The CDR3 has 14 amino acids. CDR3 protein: CASSLGGSKETQYF. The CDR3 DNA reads TGTGCCAGCAGCCTGGGGGGATCGAAAGAGACCCAGTACTTC.

The CDR3 sequence: CASSPGGEETQYF. As DNA, the CDR3 is TGTGCCAGCTCACCAGGTGGTGAAGAGACCCAGTACTTC. V usage is TRBV18 and J usage is TRBJ2-5; D gene unclear. The CDR3 consists of 13 residues. The germline V and J ends were trimmed by 2 bases and 3 bases, with 7 bases remaining between them. Germline loops: CDR1 KGHSH, CDR2 LQKENI. The full variable domain, its missing parts supplied by reference TRBV18 and TRBJ2-5, is NAGVMQNPRHLVRRRGQEARLRCSPMKGHSHVYWYRQLPEEGLKFMVYLQKENIIDESGMPKERFSAEFPKEGPSILRIQQVVRGDSAAYFCASSPGGEETQYFGPGTRLLVL.

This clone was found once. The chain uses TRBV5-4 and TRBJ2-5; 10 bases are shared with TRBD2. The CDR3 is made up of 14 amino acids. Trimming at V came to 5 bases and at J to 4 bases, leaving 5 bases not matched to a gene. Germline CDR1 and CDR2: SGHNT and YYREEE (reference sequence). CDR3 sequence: CASSFQRGGETQYF. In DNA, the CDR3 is TGTGCCAGCAGTTTTCAGCGGGGGGGAGAGACCCAGTACTTC.

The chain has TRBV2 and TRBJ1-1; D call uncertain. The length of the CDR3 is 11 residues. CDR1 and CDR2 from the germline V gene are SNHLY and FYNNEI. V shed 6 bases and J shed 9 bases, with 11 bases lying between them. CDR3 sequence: CASSMLFQAFF. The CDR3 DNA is TGTGCCAGCAGCATGTTATTTCAAGCTTTCTTT. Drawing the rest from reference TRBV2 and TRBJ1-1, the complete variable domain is EPEVTQTPSHQVTQMGQEVILRCVPISNHLYFYWYRQILGQKVEFLVSFYNNEISEKSEIFDDQFSVERPDGSNFTLKIRSTKLEDSAMYFCASSMLFQAFFGQGTRLTVV.

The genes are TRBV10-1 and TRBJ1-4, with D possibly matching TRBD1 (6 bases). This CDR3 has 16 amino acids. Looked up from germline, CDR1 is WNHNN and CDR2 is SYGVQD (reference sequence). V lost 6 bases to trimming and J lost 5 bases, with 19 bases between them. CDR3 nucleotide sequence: TGCGCCAGCAGCCCAACAGGGCCCCCGGGAAATGAAAAACTGTTTTTT. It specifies CASSPTGPPGNEKLFF.

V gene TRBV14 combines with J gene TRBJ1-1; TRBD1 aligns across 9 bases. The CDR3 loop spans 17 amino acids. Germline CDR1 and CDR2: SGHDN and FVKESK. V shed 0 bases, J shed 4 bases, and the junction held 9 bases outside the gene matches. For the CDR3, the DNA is TGTGCCAGCAGCCAAGATGTACAGGGGGCGCGGACCACTGAAGCTTTCTTT. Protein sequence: CASSQDVQGARTTEAFF.